This TCR beta chain was sequenced in a study of cytomegalovirus exposure and HLA in healthy donors. Study as a whole: The approximately 120 validation repertoires used the same platform as the roughly 670 first-cohort repertoires, a later analysis reported. Findings of the study overall: A list of 150 or so TCR beta chains associated with cytomegalovirus was given.

Comments on this clone: The antigen remains unidentified.

The length of the CDR3 is 13 residues. Trimming left V 1 base short and J 4 bases short, with 8 bases between. The germline V gene encodes CDR1 GTSNPN and CDR2 SVGIG (reference sequence). The table came from immunoSEQ multiplex PCR; TCRdb's copy has only in-frame clones and leaves some out. The sample lists 59,000 or so clones, 89% occurring once. The clonotype originates from a woman aged 18 to 35 in good health and CMV-seronegative. This chain connects TRBV30 to TRBJ1-5; D might be TRBD1 (5 bases). The sample taken for sequencing was PBMCs. The DNA for the CDR3 is TGTGCCTGGAGTGAAGGGGTAAATCAGCCCCAGCATTTT. It is translated as CAWSEGVNQPQHF.